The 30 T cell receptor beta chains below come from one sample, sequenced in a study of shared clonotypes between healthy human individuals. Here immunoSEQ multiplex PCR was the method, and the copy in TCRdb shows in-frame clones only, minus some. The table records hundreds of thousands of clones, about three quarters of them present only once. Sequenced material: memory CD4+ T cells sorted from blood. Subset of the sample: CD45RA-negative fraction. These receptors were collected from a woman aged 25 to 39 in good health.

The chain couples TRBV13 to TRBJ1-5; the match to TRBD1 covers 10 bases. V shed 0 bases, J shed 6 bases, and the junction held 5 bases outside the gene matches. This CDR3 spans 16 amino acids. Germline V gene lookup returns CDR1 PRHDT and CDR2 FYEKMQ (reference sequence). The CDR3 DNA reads TGTGCCAGCAGCTTAGGAACCGGGACAGGGGCTCAGCCCCAGCATTTT. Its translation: CASSLGTGTGAQPQHF.

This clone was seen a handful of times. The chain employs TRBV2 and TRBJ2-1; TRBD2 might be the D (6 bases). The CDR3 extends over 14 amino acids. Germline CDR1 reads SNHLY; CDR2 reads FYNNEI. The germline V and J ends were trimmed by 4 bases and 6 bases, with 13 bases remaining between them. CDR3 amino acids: CASSARGNPNEQFF. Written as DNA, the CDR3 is TGTGCCAGCAGTGCCCGGGGGAATCCCAATGAGCAGTTCTTC.

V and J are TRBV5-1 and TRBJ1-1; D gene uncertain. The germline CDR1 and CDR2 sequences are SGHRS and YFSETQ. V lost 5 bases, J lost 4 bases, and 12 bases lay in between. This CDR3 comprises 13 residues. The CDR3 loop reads CASREATITEAFF. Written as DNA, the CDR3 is TGCGCCAGCAGAGAGGCCACGATCACTGAAGCTTTCTTT.

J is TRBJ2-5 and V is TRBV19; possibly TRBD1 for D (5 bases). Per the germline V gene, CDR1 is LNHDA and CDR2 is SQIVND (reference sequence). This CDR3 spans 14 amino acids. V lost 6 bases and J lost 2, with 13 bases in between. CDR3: CASSLRVTQETQYF. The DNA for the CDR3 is TGTGCCAGTAGCCTCAGGGTCACGCAAGAGACCCAGTACTTC.

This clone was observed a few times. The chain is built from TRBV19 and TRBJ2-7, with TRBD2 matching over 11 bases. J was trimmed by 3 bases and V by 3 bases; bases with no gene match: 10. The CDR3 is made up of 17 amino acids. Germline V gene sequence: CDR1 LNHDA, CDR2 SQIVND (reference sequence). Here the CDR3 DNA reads TGTGCCAGTAGTATGGTTAGCGGGAGGGTACCTCTCTACGAGCAGTACTTC. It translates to CASSMVSGRVPLYEQYF.

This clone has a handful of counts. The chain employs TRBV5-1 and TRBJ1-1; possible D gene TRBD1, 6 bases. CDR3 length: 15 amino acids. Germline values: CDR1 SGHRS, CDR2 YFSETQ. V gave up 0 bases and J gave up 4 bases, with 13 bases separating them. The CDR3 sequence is CASSLGRGRPTEAFF. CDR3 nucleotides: TGCGCCAGCAGCTTGGGTCGGGGGCGGCCCACTGAAGCTTTCTTT.

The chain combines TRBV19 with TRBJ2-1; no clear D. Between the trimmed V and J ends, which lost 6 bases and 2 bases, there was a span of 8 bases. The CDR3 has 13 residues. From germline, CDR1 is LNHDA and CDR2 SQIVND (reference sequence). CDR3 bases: TGTGCCAGTAGCCGGAACGCCTACAATGAGCAGTTCTTC. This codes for CASSRNAYNEQFF.

The CDR3 bases are TGTGCCAGCAGCTTCGGTAACCCCGGAGGAGGCGGAGGCTACACCTTC. It codes for CASSFGNPGGGGGYTF. The genes are TRBV7-2 and TRBJ1-2; D not resolved. The CDR3 covers 16 residues. Germline CDR1 is SGHTA and CDR2 is FQGNSA. V shed 3 bases and J shed 8 bases, with 22 bases lying between them. The whole variable domain, filled in from reference TRBV7-2 and TRBJ1-2, reads GAGVSQSPSNKVTEKGKDVELRCDPISGHTALYWYRQSLGQGLEFLIYFQGNSAPDKSGLPSDRFSAERTGGSVSTLTIQRTQQEDSAVYLCASSFGNPGGGGGYTFGSGTRLTVV.

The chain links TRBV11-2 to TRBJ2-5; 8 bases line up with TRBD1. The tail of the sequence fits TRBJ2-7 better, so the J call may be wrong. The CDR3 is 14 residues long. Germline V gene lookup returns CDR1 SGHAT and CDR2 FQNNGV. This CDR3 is CASSNDRGPYEQYF. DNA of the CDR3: TGTGCCAGCAGCAACGACAGGGGACCCTACGAGCAGTACTTC.

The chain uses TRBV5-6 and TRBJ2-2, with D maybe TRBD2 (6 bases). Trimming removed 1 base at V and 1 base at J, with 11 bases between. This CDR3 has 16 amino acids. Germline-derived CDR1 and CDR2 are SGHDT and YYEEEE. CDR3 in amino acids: CASSLIGGGNTGELFF. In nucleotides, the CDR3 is TGTGCCAGCAGCTTGATTGGGGGAGGGAACACCGGGGAGCTGTTTTTT.

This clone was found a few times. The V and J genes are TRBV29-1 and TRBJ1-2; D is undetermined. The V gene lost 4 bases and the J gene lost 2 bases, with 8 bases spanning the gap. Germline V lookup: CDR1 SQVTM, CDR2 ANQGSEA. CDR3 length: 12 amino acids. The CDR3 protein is CSVGQANYGYTF. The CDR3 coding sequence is TGCAGCGTTGGTCAGGCGAACTATGGCTACACCTTC.

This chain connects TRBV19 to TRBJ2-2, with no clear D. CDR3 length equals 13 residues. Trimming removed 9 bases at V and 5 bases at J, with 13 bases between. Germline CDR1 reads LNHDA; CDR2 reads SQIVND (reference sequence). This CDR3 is CASHGWRTGELFF. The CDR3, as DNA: TGTGCCAGCCACGGGTGGCGGACCGGGGAGCTGTTTTTT.

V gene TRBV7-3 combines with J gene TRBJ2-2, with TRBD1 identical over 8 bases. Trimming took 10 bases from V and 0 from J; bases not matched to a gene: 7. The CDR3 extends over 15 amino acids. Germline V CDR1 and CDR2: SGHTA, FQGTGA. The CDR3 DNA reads TGTGCCACCAGACAGGGGACGGCGAACACCGGGGAGCTGTTTTTT. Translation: CATRQGTANTGELFF.

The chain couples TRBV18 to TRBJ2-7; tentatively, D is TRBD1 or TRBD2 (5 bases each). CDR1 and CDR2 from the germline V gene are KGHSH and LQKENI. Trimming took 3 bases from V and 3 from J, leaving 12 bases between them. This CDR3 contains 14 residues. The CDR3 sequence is CASSPGPSVYEQYF. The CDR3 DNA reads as TGTGCCAGCTCACCGGGACCGTCTGTCTACGAGCAGTACTTC.

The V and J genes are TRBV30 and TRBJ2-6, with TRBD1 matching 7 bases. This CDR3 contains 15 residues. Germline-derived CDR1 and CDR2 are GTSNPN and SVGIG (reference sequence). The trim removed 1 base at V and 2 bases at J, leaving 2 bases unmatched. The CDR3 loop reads CAWSATGAGANVLTF. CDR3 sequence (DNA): TGTGCCTGGAGTGCCACAGGGGCTGGGGCCAACGTCCTGACTTTC.

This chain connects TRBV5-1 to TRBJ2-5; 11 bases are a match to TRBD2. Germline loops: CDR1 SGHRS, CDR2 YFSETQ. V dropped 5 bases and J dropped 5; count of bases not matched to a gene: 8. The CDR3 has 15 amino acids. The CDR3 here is CASSLTSGSPETQYF. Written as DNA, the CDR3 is TGCGCCAGCAGTCTCACTAGCGGGAGTCCTGAGACCCAGTACTTC. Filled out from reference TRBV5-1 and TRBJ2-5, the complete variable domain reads KAGVTQTPRYLIKTRGQQVTLSCSPISGHRSVSWYQQTPGQGLQFLFEYFSETQRNKGNFPGRFSGRQFSNSRSEMNVSTLELGDSALYLCASSLTSGSPETQYFGPGTRLLVL.

In DNA, the CDR3 is TGCGCCAGCAGCCAAGATCCGGGACTAGCGGGAGGAGTGGAGACCCAGTACTTC. It codes for CASSQDPGLAGGVETQYF. V and J are TRBV4-1 and TRBJ2-5; 15 nucleotides match TRBD2. Germline lookup yields CDR1 MGHRA and CDR2 YSYEKL. This CDR3 comprises 18 residues. Losses at the gene ends were 0 bases for V and 5 bases for J; bases not matched to a gene: 7.

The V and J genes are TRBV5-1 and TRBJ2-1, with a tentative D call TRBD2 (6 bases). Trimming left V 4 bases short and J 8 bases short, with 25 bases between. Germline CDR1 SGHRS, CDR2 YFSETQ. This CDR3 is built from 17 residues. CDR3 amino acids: CASSPGVSGVAIDEQFF. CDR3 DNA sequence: TGCGCCAGCAGCCCGGGAGTTTCGGGAGTAGCGATCGATGAGCAGTTCTTC.

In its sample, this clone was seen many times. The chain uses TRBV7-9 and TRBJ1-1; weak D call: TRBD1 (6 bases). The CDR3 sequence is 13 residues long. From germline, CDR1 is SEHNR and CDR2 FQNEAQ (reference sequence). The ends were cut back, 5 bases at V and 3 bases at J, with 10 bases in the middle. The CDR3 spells CASSVQGYTEAFF. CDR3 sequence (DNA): TGTGCCAGCAGCGTACAGGGTTACACTGAAGCTTTCTTT.

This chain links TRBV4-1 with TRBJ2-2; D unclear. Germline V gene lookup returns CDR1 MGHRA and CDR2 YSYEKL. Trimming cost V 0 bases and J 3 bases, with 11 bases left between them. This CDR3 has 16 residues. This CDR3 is CASSQDASVDTGELFF. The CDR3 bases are TGCGCCAGCAGCCAAGACGCGTCGGTGGACACCGGGGAGCTGTTTTTT.

CDR3 DNA: TGTGCCAGCACTTCTTCGCGGGGCACCTACAATGAGCAGTTCTTC. This encodes CASTSSRGTYNEQFF. The chain is built from TRBV2 and TRBJ2-1, with D perhaps matching TRBD2 (6 bases). The CDR3 has 15 residues. In germline, CDR1 is SNHLY, CDR2 FYNNEI. The germline V and J ends were trimmed by 7 bases and 2 bases, with 15 bases remaining between them.

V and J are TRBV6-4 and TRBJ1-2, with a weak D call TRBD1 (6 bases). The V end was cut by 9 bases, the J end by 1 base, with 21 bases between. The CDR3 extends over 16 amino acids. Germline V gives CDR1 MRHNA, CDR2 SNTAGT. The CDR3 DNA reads TGTGCCAGGAAAGAGCCGGACAGAAGGATTAACTATGGCTACACCTTC. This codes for CARKEPDRRINYGYTF.

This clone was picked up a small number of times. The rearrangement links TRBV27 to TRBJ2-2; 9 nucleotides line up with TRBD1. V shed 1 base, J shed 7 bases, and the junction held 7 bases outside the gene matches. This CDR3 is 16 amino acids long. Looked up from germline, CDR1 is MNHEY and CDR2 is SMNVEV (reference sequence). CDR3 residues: CASSLFGTGLIGELFF. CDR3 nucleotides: TGTGCCAGCAGTTTATTCGGGACAGGGCTCATCGGGGAGCTGTTTTTT.

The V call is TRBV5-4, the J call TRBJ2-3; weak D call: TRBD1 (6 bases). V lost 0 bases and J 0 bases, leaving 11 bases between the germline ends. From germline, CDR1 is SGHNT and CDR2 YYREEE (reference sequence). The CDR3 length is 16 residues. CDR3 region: CASSLGADRSTDTQYF. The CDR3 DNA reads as TGTGCCAGCAGCTTGGGCGCGGACAGAAGCACAGATACGCAGTATTTT.

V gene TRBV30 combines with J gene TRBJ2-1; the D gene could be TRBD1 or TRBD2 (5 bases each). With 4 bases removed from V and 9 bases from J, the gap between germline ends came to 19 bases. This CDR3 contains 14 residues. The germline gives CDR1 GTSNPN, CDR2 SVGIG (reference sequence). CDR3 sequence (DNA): TGTGCCTGGATCCGGGACCCCGTTAGCAGTGAGCAGTTCTTC. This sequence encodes CAWIRDPVSSEQFF.

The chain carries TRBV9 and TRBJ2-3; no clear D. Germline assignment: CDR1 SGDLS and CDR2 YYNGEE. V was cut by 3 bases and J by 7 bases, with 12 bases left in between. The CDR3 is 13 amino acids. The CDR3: CASSAGPANTQYF. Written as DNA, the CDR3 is TGTGCCAGCAGCGCCGGCCCCGCAAATACGCAGTATTTT.

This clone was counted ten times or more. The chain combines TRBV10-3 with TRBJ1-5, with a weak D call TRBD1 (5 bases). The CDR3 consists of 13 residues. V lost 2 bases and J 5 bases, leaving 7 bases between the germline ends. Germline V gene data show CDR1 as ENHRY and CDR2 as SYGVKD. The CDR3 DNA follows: TGTGCCATCAGTGAGGGGGGGGATCAGCCCCAGCATTTT. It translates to CAISEGGDQPQHF.

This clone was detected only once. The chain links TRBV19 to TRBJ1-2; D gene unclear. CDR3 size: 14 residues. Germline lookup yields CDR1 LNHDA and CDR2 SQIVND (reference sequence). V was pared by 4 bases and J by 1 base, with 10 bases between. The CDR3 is CASSSFTVNYGYTF. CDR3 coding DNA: TGTGCCAGTAGTAGCTTCACAGTTAACTATGGCTACACCTTC.

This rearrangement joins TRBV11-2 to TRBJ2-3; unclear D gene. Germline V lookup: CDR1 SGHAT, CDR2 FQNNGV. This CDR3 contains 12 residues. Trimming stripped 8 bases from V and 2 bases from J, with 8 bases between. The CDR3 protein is CASGPYTDTQYF. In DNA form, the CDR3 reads TGTGCCAGCGGGCCATACACAGATACGCAGTATTTT.

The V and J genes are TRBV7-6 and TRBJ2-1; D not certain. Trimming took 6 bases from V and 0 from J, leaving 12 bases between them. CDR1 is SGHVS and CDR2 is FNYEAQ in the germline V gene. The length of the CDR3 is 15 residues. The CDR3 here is CASSPYSSSYNEQFF. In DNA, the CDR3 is TGTGCCAGCAGTCCCTACAGTAGCTCCTACAATGAGCAGTTCTTC.